This record concerns one T cell receptor (beta chain) sequence. Its antigen remains unidentified. V gave up 2 bases and J gave up 0 bases, with 6 bases separating them. CDR1 is SGHDT and CDR2 is YYEEEE in the germline V gene. This CDR3 is built from 14 residues. Treatment indicated: 15 to 20 received Ad26.COV2.S at low or high dose, single or two shots; 5 received placebo; per-sample allocation not given. The samples were gathered on day 63 after the first injection of vaccine or placebo. This entry comes from a study of Ad26.COV2.S vaccination and SARS-CoV-2 variants. Study context: Into the muscle, Ad26.COV2.S was dosed once or twice, 56 days apart.

Sequencing used immunoSEQ multiplex PCR; TCRdb keeps in-frame clones, though not all of them. The table includes over 300,000 clones, 83% detected once. Study-wide results and caveats: Recipients of either vaccine or placebo displayed similar breadth of non-spike TCRs. Total T cell responses were possibly underestimated by TCR breadth and depth analyses.

The chain recombines TRBV5-6 with TRBJ2-4; D not certain. The sequenced sample was peripheral blood, obtained in a trial of Ad26.COV2.S vaccine versus placebo. The receptor's source is a person between 18 and 65 years old who received the Ad26.COV2.S COVID-19 vaccine or a placebo. The CDR3 DNA follows: TGTGCCAGCAGCTTCTGGATAGCCAAAAACATTCAGTACTTC. Translation: CASSFWIAKNIQYF.